The rows below give T cell receptor beta chains drawn from one sample of a study of control samples from healthy donors and cancer patients. Clones were sequenced by immunoSEQ multiplex PCR, and TCRdb holds only the in-frame ones, with some missing. There are about 160,000 clones in the sample; over 85% occur only once, and about 8.5% lies in the top ten. Sequencing used blood. The receptors stem from a woman aged 40 to 55 in good health. The CDR3 runs from the conserved cysteine through the conserved F or W. D genes are given only for firm matches.

v_gene,d_gene,j_gene,CDR3aa
TRBV4-1,NA,TRBJ1-2,CASSQRRGYGYTF
TRBV5-1,NA,TRBJ1-1,CASSSTDLNTEAFF
TRBV7-7,TRBD1,TRBJ2-6,CASSTGTGAGANVLTF
TRBV28,NA,TRBJ2-3,CASSLGGAPQYF
TRBV14,NA,TRBJ2-1,CASSQESGWIRNEQFF
TRBV6-2/TRBV6-3,NA,TRBJ1-1,CASSYPRGATFGGTEAFF
TRBV7-2,NA,TRBJ1-2,CASSFGVRYGYTF
TRBV9,NA,TRBJ2-2,CASSVAATPNTGELFF
TRBV7-7,TRBD2,TRBJ2-1,CASSALAGAYNEQFF
TRBV2,NA,TRBJ1-1,CASSEGYNTEAFF
TRBV25-1,TRBD2,TRBJ2-1,CASSGRGLAGPYNEQFF
TRBV7-2,NA,TRBJ2-5,CASSFNRAKETQYF
TRBV19,NA,TRBJ1-4,CASSIAWTTNEKLFF
TRBV18,TRBD1,TRBJ1-1,CASSATQGARNTEAFF
TRBV4-3,TRBD2,TRBJ2-1,CASSQEGGSSYNEQFF
TRBV5-1,NA,TRBJ1-2,CASSLGGSANYGYTF
TRBV5-8,NA,TRBJ1-1,CASSLGSKIGAFF
TRBV7-9,TRBD1,TRBJ2-7,CASSEGQGQIYEQYF
TRBV6-2/TRBV6-3,NA,TRBJ1-5,CASSFGRSNQPQHF
TRBV6-5,NA,TRBJ1-1,CASSYIQSKEAFF
TRBV6-1,NA,TRBJ1-1,CASSEGPPTEAFF
TRBV18,NA,TRBJ1-4,CASSRRADNEKLFF
TRBV28,NA,TRBJ1-5,CASSLWGQPQHF
TRBV18,NA,TRBJ1-1,CASSAKVQANTEAFF
TRBV7-9,NA,TRBJ1-6,CASSLGQGGSPLHF
TRBV2,NA,TRBJ1-5,CASKGTTVNQPQHF
TRBV2,NA,TRBJ2-5,CASKPGQETQYF
TRBV29-1,NA,TRBJ1-1,CSVHGENTEAFF
TRBV6-5,TRBD1,TRBJ2-1,CASSIRTPGGNEQFF
TRBV6-1,NA,TRBJ1-5,CASSDARQGSQPQHF
TRBV10-3,NA,TRBJ1-2,CAISESTSGYTF
TRBV20-1,NA,TRBJ1-1,CSASPGGYEYTEAFF
TRBV9,TRBD2,TRBJ2-5,CASSVGRAGGGETQYF
TRBV10-3,NA,TRBJ2-2,CAISESGAYNTGELFF
TRBV4-1,TRBD2,TRBJ2-1,CASSQLAGGPSSYNEQFF
TRBV19,TRBD1,TRBJ1-1,CASSIDPLTGAEAFF
TRBV4-2,NA,TRBJ1-3,CASSQNHRSGNTIYF
TRBV19,NA,TRBJ1-6,CASSKGQYNSPLHF
TRBV9,NA,TRBJ1-3,CASSVVSGSGNTIYF
TRBV19,NA,TRBJ1-6,CASSMGARSRSNSPLHF
TRBV7-2,TRBD1,TRBJ1-2,CASSPAGTGVLYGYTF
TRBV7-2,NA,TRBJ2-5,CASSVQTGLQETQYF
TRBV2,NA,TRBJ1-4,CAGQVVNEKLFF
TRBV19,TRBD1,TRBJ1-2,CASSIFAGGSYGYTF
TRBV19,NA,TRBJ1-5,CASSIRNRVSNQPQHF